This TCR beta chain derives from a study of T cell responses to AZD1222 COVID-19 vaccine. Study at large: Second-dose groups at about 4 or about 12 weeks were pooled. Whole-study results and caveats: White British donors predominated, females outnumbered males, and clonal diversity was possibly underestimated. Of spike-specific TCRs, nearly half reportedly target regions left unmutated in variants. Increased Spike-specific TCR breadth and depth were observed after two AZD1222 doses.

Of note for this clone: Antigen: not known.

Clones were read by immunoSEQ multiplex PCR, and TCRdb kept only the in-frame ones, dropping some. The top ten hold over 7.5% of the sample, which has 150,000 to 200,000 clones, roughly 93% seen once. This receptor was identified in an adult in good health. The sample was peripheral blood, taken on day 0 of AZD1222 vaccination.

CDR3 residues: CASRKTGGTGNTIYF. CDR3 nucleotide sequence: TGTGCCAGCAGAAAAACAGGGGGAACTGGAAACACCATATATTTT. The V call is TRBV6-5, the J call TRBJ1-3; 8 nucleotides agree with TRBD1. Germline V gene lookup returns CDR1 MNHEY and CDR2 SVGAGI. V lost 6 bases to trimming and J lost 2 bases; unmatched junction nucleotides: 6. CDR3 size: 15 residues.